Presented here are 16 T cell receptor beta chains from one specimen sequenced in a study of T cell responses to AZD1222 COVID-19 vaccine. Clones were sequenced by immunoSEQ multiplex PCR, and TCRdb holds only the in-frame ones, with some missing. Among about 88,000 clones listed, around nine tenths were seen once. The sample consisted of peripheral blood, taken 28 days after the second AZD1222 dose. The receptor set was obtained from an adult who received the AZD1222 COVID-19 vaccine.

CDR3 bases: TGTGCCAGCAGCCCCTTGGGGAACACTGAAGCTTTCTTT. Amino acid sequence: CASSPLGNTEAFF. V gene TRBV7-9 combines with J gene TRBJ1-1, with unresolved D. The V gene lost 5 bases and the J gene lost 1 base, with 8 bases spanning the gap. Per germline, CDR1 SEHNR and CDR2 FQNEAQ (reference sequence). The CDR3 has 13 amino acids.

This chain uses TRBV7-9 with TRBJ1-1; a weak D match, TRBD1 (6 bases). The ends were cut back, 6 bases at V and 7 bases at J, with 18 bases in the middle. CDR1 and CDR2 (germline): SEHNR, FQNEAQ (reference sequence). The CDR3 consists of 14 residues. The DNA for the CDR3 is TGTGCCAGCAGTTACACAGGGCGTGCAGATGAAGCTTTCTTT. Translated: CASSYTGRADEAFF.

The rearrangement links TRBV27 to TRBJ1-6; TRBD1 might be the D (5 bases). The V gene lost 10 bases and the J gene lost 8 bases, with 18 bases spanning the gap. The CDR3 runs to 14 residues. Germline CDR1 and CDR2: MNHEY and SMNVEV (reference sequence). CDR3 sequence reads: CATRGERTHSPLHF. The CDR3 DNA sequence: TGTGCCACCAGAGGGGAGCGGACCCATTCACCCCTCCACTTT.

This clone came up once. V usage is TRBV2 and J usage is TRBJ2-5, with TRBD2 matching over 9 bases. Germline V gene data show CDR1 as SNHLY and CDR2 as FYNNEI. The length of the CDR3 is 15 residues. The ends lost 1 base at V and 9 bases at J; junction bases unmatched: 9. Written as DNA, the CDR3 is TGTGCCAGCAGTGAAGGACTAGCGGTTGGGGATCCCCAGTACTTC. Translation: CASSEGLAVGDPQYF. The full variable domain, with the rest looked up from reference TRBV2 and TRBJ2-5, is EPEVTQTPSHQVTQMGQEVILRCVPISNHLYFYWYRQILGQKVEFLVSFYNNEISEKSEIFDDQFSVERPDGSNFTLKIRSTKLEDSAMYFCASSEGLAVGDPQYFGPGTRLLVL.

The count of this clone is one. The V and J genes are TRBV5-8 and TRBJ1-1; 7 nucleotides agree with TRBD1. Germline loops: CDR1 SGHTS, CDR2 YDEGEE. The CDR3 is 15 amino acids. The J segment lost 0 bases and the V segment lost 2 bases, leaving 4 bases of the junction unmatched. CDR3 nucleotides: TGTGCCAGCAGCTTCCAGGGGGGAATGAACACTGAAGCTTTCTTT. Its protein product is CASSFQGGMNTEAFF.

The genes are TRBV19 and TRBJ2-1; 8 bases align to TRBD2. The CDR3 contains 14 residues. Germline values: CDR1 LNHDA, CDR2 SQIVND (reference sequence). V shed 6 bases and J 5 bases; nucleotides not matched to a gene: 6. CDR3 sequence reads: CASRPGGVDNEQFF. The CDR3 DNA follows: TGTGCCAGTAGGCCGGGGGGGGTTGACAATGAGCAGTTCTTC.

This clone occurred once. The chain employs TRBV5-6 and TRBJ2-4; TRBD2 matches 8 bases. This CDR3 region has 15 residues. Germline V gene lookup returns CDR1 SGHDT and CDR2 YYEEEE. The V and J ends lost 5 bases and 2 bases, in that order; junction bases with no gene match: 6. CDR3 DNA sequence: TGTGCCAGCAGAACCCGGGGGGGAACCAAAAACATTCAGTACTTC. It is translated as CASRTRGGTKNIQYF. The full variable domain, with the rest looked up from reference TRBV5-6 and TRBJ2-4, is DAGVTQSPTHLIKTRGQQVTLRCSPKSGHDTVSWYQQALGQGPQFIFQYYEEEERQRGNFPDRFSGHQFPNYSSELNVNALLLGDSALYLCASRTRGGTKNIQYFGAGTRLSVL.

The chain uses TRBV2 and TRBJ2-2; no clear D. CDR1 SNHLY and CDR2 FYNNEI come from the germline V gene. The V end was cut by 8 bases, the J end by 0 bases, with 10 bases between. CDR3 size: 14 residues. For the CDR3, the DNA is TGTGCCAGCCGACGGCTAGCGAACACCGGGGAGCTGTTTTTT. It translates to CASRRLANTGELFF.

The genes are TRBV18 and TRBJ2-1; 9 nucleotides match TRBD1. The ends lost 3 bases at V and 10 bases at J; junction bases unmatched: 4. The germline CDR1 and CDR2 sequences are KGHSH and LQKENI. The CDR3 totals 13 residues. The CDR3 coding sequence is TGTGCCAGCTCACCGGGACAGGGTAACGAGCAGTTCTTC. It is translated as CASSPGQGNEQFF.

The CDR3, as DNA: TGTGCCAGTAGTCCCCAGGGTTCTTATGGCTACACCTTC. It encodes CASSPQGSYGYTF. The chain links TRBV19 to TRBJ1-2; TRBD1 might be the D (5 bases). CDR3 length: 13 residues. The V end lost 5 bases, the J end lost 5 bases, and 12 bases lay between the germline ends. Germline CDR1 LNHDA, CDR2 SQIVND (reference sequence).

This rearrangement joins TRBV28 to TRBJ1-3, with 9 bases fitting TRBD1. The germline V gene encodes CDR1 MDHEN and CDR2 SYDVKM. The junction had 5 bases not matched to a gene; V was cut back by 0 bases and J by 5 bases. The CDR3 loop spans 16 amino acids. The CDR3 here is CASSLWGTGNRNTIYF. CDR3 nucleotides: TGTGCCAGCAGTTTATGGGGGACAGGGAATAGAAACACCATATATTTT.

The chain joins TRBV27 to TRBJ2-1; D perhaps matches TRBD2 (6 bases). Germline CDR1 MNHEY, CDR2 SMNVEV (reference sequence). The CDR3 length is 15 residues. Trimming removed 4 bases from V and 0 bases from J, with 10 bases in between. CDR3 residues: CASSYPGGSYNEQFF. The DNA of the CDR3 is TGTGCCAGCAGTTATCCCGGGGGCTCCTACAATGAGCAGTTCTTC.

V is TRBV5-1 and J is TRBJ2-5, with TRBD2 matching over 8 bases. After removal of 0 bases from V and 5 bases from J, the junction contained 12 bases not matched to a gene. The CDR3 spans 17 residues. Germline V CDR1 and CDR2: SGHRS, YFSETQ. CDR3: CASSLAGSAGGDETQYF. In DNA form, the CDR3 reads TGCGCCAGCAGCTTGGCCGGTTCGGCGGGGGGTGACGAGACCCAGTACTTC. The variable domain in full, with the rest retrieved from reference TRBV5-1 and TRBJ2-5, is KAGVTQTPRYLIKTRGQQVTLSCSPISGHRSVSWYQQTPGQGLQFLFEYFSETQRNKGNFPGRFSGRQFSNSRSEMNVSTLELGDSALYLCASSLAGSAGGDETQYFGPGTRLLVL.

The chain joins TRBV5-1 to TRBJ2-1; 9 bases line up with TRBD1. V gave up 4 bases and J gave up 2 bases; unmatched junction bases: 4. CDR1 is SGHRS and CDR2 is YFSETQ in the germline V gene. This CDR3 is 15 amino acids long. This CDR3 reads CASSLGTGPYNEQFF. In nucleotides, the CDR3 is TGCGCCAGCAGCCTAGGGACAGGGCCCTACAATGAGCAGTTCTTC.

As to this clone: Other DNA sequences from this sample encode an identical CDR3 as well. V and J are TRBV5-1 and TRBJ1-1; no reliable D call. V was trimmed by 2 bases and J by 2 bases, leaving 7 bases between them. The germline CDR1 and CDR2 sequences are SGHRS and YFSETQ. This CDR3 is built from 13 residues. CDR3 DNA: TGCGCCAGCAGCTTTCAAGCAAACACTGAAGCTTTCTTT. Translating gives CASSFQANTEAFF.

The chain joins TRBV28 to TRBJ2-7, with 11 bases fitting TRBD2. The germline V gene encodes CDR1 MDHEN and CDR2 SYDVKM. V lost 7 bases to trimming and J lost 2 bases; unmatched junction nucleotides: 7. The CDR3 contains 15 residues. The CDR3 nucleotides read TGTGCCAGCAACCCTAGCGGGGGGCCGACCTACGAGCAGTACTTC. Translated: CASNPSGGPTYEQYF.